This TCR beta chain stems from a study of cytomegalovirus exposure and HLA in healthy donors. Between the trimmed V and J ends, which lost 6 bases and 3 bases, there was a span of 11 bases. The CDR3 has 12 amino acids. Germline CDR1 GTSNPN, CDR2 SVGIG (reference sequence). 60 Vbeta and 13 Jbeta primers were used in PCR. The assay was immunoSEQ multiplex PCR, and TCRdb's table has in-frame clones only and misses some. The sample comprises 70,000 to 95,000 clones, 62% of which are singletons, and about 5.4% rests with the top ten. V is TRBV30 and J is TRBJ1-1, with a weak D call TRBD1 (6 bases). The clonotype comes from a woman in her thirties in good health and CMV-seropositive. The source material was PBMCs. The CDR3 loop reads CACGRGDTEAFF. The CDR3 bases are TGTGCCTGTGGCAGGGGTGACACTGAAGCTTTCTTT. The variable domain in full, completed from reference TRBV30 and TRBJ1-1, reads SQTIHQWPATLVQPVGSPLSLECTVEGTSNPNLYWYRQAAGRGLQLLFYSVGIGQISSEVPQNLSASRPQDRQFILSSKKLLLSDSGFYLCACGRGDTEAFFGQGTRLTVV.